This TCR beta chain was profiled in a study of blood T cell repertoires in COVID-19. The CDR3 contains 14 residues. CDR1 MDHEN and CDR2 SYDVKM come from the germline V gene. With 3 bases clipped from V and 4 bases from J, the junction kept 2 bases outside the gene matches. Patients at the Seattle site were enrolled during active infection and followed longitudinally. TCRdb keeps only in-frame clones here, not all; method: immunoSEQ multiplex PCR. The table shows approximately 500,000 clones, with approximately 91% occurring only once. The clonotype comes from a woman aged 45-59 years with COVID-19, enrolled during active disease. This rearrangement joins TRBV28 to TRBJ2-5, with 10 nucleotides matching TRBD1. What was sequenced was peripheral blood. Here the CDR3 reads CASSLDRGRETQYF. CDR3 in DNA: TGTGCCAGCAGTTTGGACAGGGGGAGAGAGACCCAGTACTTC.